The clone carrying this T cell receptor (beta chain) was detected ten times or more. The antigen is undetermined. Amplified regions were TCR beta CDR3 sequences from RNA transcripts. HTBI primers drove first-round RT-PCR of the TCR CDR3. TCRdb re-called the multiplex PCR reads through MiXCR, storing one row per CDR3 protein. The top ten hold 29% of the sample, which has 490,000 or so distinct CDR3 sequences, 16% seen once. This entry is derived from a study of T cells in Graves' hyperthyroidism and ophthalmopathy. Ophthalmopathy patients all had a Clinical Activity Score of at least 3, a NOSPECS grade of at least 4 and disease under 3 months old. Trimming shortened V by 3 bases and J by 1 base, and 7 bases separated the two germline ends. The germline V gene has CDR1 SGHRS and CDR2 YFSETQ. The CDR3 runs to 13 residues. General observations from the study: In the blood, most expanded thyroid clonotypes above 0.001 appeared as well.

Sequences were obtained from blood. The chain has TRBV5-1 and TRBJ1-1; D gene ambiguous. The clonotype originates from a woman in her thirties with Graves' ophthalmopathy. The CDR3 is CASSSEGNTEAFF. CDR3 nucleotide sequence: TGCGCCAGCAGCTCTGAGGGGAACACTGAAGCTTTCTTT.